The 22 T cell receptor beta chains below all came from one sample that was sequenced in a study of blood T cell repertoires in COVID-19. Sequencing used immunoSEQ multiplex PCR; TCRdb keeps in-frame clones, though not all of them. The data show 140,000 or so clones, 75% to 85% seen once. Specimen: peripheral blood. All receptors derive from a woman in her forties or fifties with acute or convalescent COVID-19.

This sequence joins TRBV18 and TRBJ1-2; 8 nucleotides align to TRBD1. V lost 6 bases, J lost 5 bases, and 8 bases stayed unmatched. CDR1 and CDR2 from the germline V gene are KGHSH and LQKENI. The CDR3 covers 14 residues. CDR3 residues: CASSPRQGSYGYTF. The CDR3 DNA sequence: TGTGCCAGCTCCCCCCGACAGGGGAGTTATGGCTACACCTTC.

This sequence joins TRBV18 and TRBJ1-4; D might be TRBD1 (6 bases). The germline V and J ends were trimmed by 0 bases and 4 bases, with 9 bases remaining between them. CDR3 length: 15 amino acids. CDR1 is KGHSH and CDR2 is LQKENI in the germline V gene. CDR3 region: CASSPPGAVNEKLFF. DNA of the CDR3: TGTGCCAGCTCACCACCGGGGGCTGTTAATGAAAAACTGTTTTTT.

The chain links TRBV27 to TRBJ1-1; D call uncertain. The CDR3 contains 16 residues. CDR1 is MNHEY and CDR2 is SMNVEV in the germline V gene (reference sequence). The germline V and J ends were trimmed by 0 bases and 1 base, with 12 bases remaining between them. This chain's CDR3 is CASSLSLLQENTEAFF. The DNA of the CDR3 is TGTGCCAGCAGTTTATCTTTGTTGCAGGAGAACACTGAAGCTTTCTTT.

This clone was recorded only once. The rearrangement uses TRBV5-1 and TRBJ2-4; 9 nucleotides agree with TRBD1. The CDR3 runs to 16 residues. CDR1 is SGHRS and CDR2 is YFSETQ in the germline V gene. V lost 7 bases, J lost 3 bases, and 11 bases stayed unmatched. Here the CDR3 DNA reads TGCGCCAGCGGCCGTACGGGACAGGGTGGCAAAAACATTCAGTACTTC. Protein product: CASGRTGQGGKNIQYF.

The rearrangement joins TRBV5-1 to TRBJ2-5, with TRBD1 as a possible D gene (6 bases). Trimming took off 2 bases at V and 4 bases at J, with 18 bases between the two ends. The germline V gene encodes CDR1 SGHRS and CDR2 YFSETQ. This CDR3 comprises 16 residues. CDR3 loop: CASSLYGGRAVETQYF. CDR3 DNA: TGCGCCAGCAGCTTATATGGGGGCAGGGCCGTAGAGACCCAGTACTTC. Variable domain in full (rest from reference TRBV5-1 and TRBJ2-5): KAGVTQTPRYLIKTRGQQVTLSCSPISGHRSVSWYQQTPGQGLQFLFEYFSETQRNKGNFPGRFSGRQFSNSRSEMNVSTLELGDSALYLCASSLYGGRAVETQYFGPGTRLLVL.

The chain carries TRBV28 and TRBJ1-1, with unresolved D. This CDR3 has 15 amino acids. V lost 6 bases, J lost 0 bases, and 14 bases lay in between. Germline CDR1 reads MDHEN; CDR2 reads SYDVKM. CDR3 DNA: TGTGCCAGCAGCCCAGTTCTGCTCTTGAACACTGAAGCTTTCTTT. Amino acids: CASSPVLLLNTEAFF.

This chain joins TRBV4-2 and TRBJ2-6; tentative D call: TRBD2 (6 bases). V lost 0 bases and J lost 0, with 6 bases in between. CDR3 length: 16 amino acids. CDR1 is LGHNA and CDR2 is YNFKEQ in the germline V gene. CDR3 amino acids: CASSQEAGSGANVLTF. The CDR3 region has the DNA TGTGCCAGCAGCCAAGAAGCGGGCTCTGGGGCCAACGTCCTGACTTTC.

The V gene is TRBV2, the J gene TRBJ1-1, with a tentative D call TRBD1 (5 bases). With 5 bases removed from V and 3 bases from J, the gap between germline ends came to 7 bases. The CDR3 sequence is 12 residues long. The germline V gene encodes CDR1 SNHLY and CDR2 FYNNEI. This CDR3 reads CASSPTDTEAFF. The CDR3, as DNA: TGTGCCAGCAGTCCGACAGACACTGAAGCTTTCTTT. The full variable domain, in which reference TRBV2 and TRBJ1-1 provide the parts outside the CDR3, is EPEVTQTPSHQVTQMGQEVILRCVPISNHLYFYWYRQILGQKVEFLVSFYNNEISEKSEIFDDQFSVERPDGSNFTLKIRSTKLEDSAMYFCASSPTDTEAFFGQGTRLTVV.

The genes are TRBV7-2 and TRBJ1-2; perhaps TRBD1 as D (5 bases). Per germline, CDR1 SGHTA and CDR2 FQGNSA. Trimming took off 1 base at V and 7 bases at J, with 10 bases between the two ends. The CDR3 is 13 amino acids. The CDR3 loop is CASSLDPGGGYTF. CDR3 bases: TGTGCCAGCAGCTTAGACCCGGGGGGTGGCTACACCTTC. Complete variable domain (other parts from reference TRBV7-2 and TRBJ1-2): GAGVSQSPSNKVTEKGKDVELRCDPISGHTALYWYRQSLGQGLEFLIYFQGNSAPDKSGLPSDRFSAERTGGSVSTLTIQRTQQEDSAVYLCASSLDPGGGYTFGSGTRLTVV.

The chain is built from TRBV6-4 and TRBJ1-1; perhaps TRBD1 as D (6 bases). Trimming removed 0 bases at V and 1 base at J, with 6 bases between. This CDR3 comprises 14 residues. Germline V lookup: CDR1 MRHNA, CDR2 SNTAGT. CDR3 region: CASSDSDRNTEAFF. CDR3 DNA sequence: TGTGCCAGCAGTGACTCGGACAGGAACACTGAAGCTTTCTTT.

The chain recombines TRBV7-9 with TRBJ1-2; 8 nucleotides line up with TRBD1. The CDR3 is 16 residues long. The V gene end was trimmed by 3 bases and the J gene end by 2 bases; junction bases not matched to a gene: 8. Germline CDR1 and CDR2: SEHNR and FQNEAQ (reference sequence). The CDR3 coding sequence is TGTGCCAGCAGCTTGACCGGGACAGGAAAAAACTATGGCTACACCTTC. It specifies CASSLTGTGKNYGYTF.

This clone was seen once. The chain combines TRBV6-5 with TRBJ1-1; no clear D gene. This CDR3 is 14 amino acids long. Trimming pared 6 bases from V and 0 bases from J, leaving 11 bases between. Per germline, CDR1 MNHEY and CDR2 SVGAGI. CDR3 loop: CASSLEFVNTEAFF. CDR3 sequence (DNA): TGTGCCAGCAGCCTAGAGTTCGTGAACACTGAAGCTTTCTTT.

The rearrangement links TRBV27 to TRBJ1-5; no definite D call. The CDR3 is 14 amino acids. The germline V gene has CDR1 MNHEY and CDR2 SMNVEV (reference sequence). Trimming left V 6 bases short and J 3 bases short, with 12 bases between. In nucleotides, the CDR3 is TGTGCCAGCAGCGCAGAGGCCCACAATCAGCCCCAGCATTTT. Translated, it gives CASSAEAHNQPQHF.

V usage is TRBV2 and J usage is TRBJ1-4, with D possibly TRBD1 on 6 matching bases. Germline CDR1 SNHLY, CDR2 FYNNEI. Trimming took off 7 bases at V and 4 bases at J, with 13 bases between the two ends. This CDR3 comprises 14 residues. The CDR3 protein is CASKPGQHNEKLFF. In nucleotides, the CDR3 is TGTGCCAGCAAACCGGGACAACATAATGAAAAACTGTTTTTT.

This chain joins TRBV7-3 and TRBJ1-2; unclear D gene. The V gene's germline CDR1 is SGHTA and CDR2 FQGTGA. Trimming removed 0 bases from V and 7 bases from J, with 12 bases in between. This CDR3 is 14 amino acids long. This CDR3 reads CASSLTAGLSGYTF. DNA for the CDR3: TGTGCCAGCAGCTTAACGGCAGGACTTAGTGGCTACACCTTC.

This chain joins TRBV28 and TRBJ1-1; TRBD1 might be the D (5 bases). The germline V and J ends were trimmed by 2 bases and 0 bases, with 7 bases remaining between them. Germline V gene lookup returns CDR1 MDHEN and CDR2 SYDVKM. This CDR3 contains 14 residues. The CDR3 loop is CASSLRQLNTEAFF. The CDR3 region has the DNA TGTGCCAGCAGTTTAAGACAGCTGAACACTGAAGCTTTCTTT.

The V call is TRBV28, the J call TRBJ1-4, with TRBD1 matching 7 bases. The CDR3 loop spans 15 amino acids. The ends lost 2 bases at V and 3 bases at J; junction bases unmatched: 3. Germline V gene data show CDR1 as MDHEN and CDR2 as SYDVKM. The CDR3 is CASSLGQAANEKLFF. The CDR3 DNA sequence: TGTGCCAGCAGTTTAGGACAGGCAGCTAATGAAAAACTGTTTTTT.

CDR3 in DNA: TGTGCCAGCAGCCTTGAGCGAGAAAAACTGTTTTTT. Residues: CASSLEREKLFF. The chain has TRBV6-2 or TRBV6-3 and TRBJ1-4; D not resolved. Trimming removed 6 bases from V and 8 bases from J, with 10 bases in between. CDR3 length: 12 residues. Germline V gene lookup returns CDR1 MNHEY and CDR2 SVGEGT.

This clone was found many times. The chain combines TRBV11-3 with TRBJ2-7, with a weak D call TRBD1 (7 bases). The CDR3 is made up of 14 amino acids. V dropped 5 bases and J dropped 6 bases, with 17 bases sitting between them. Germline-derived CDR1 and CDR2 are SGHNT and YENEEA. The CDR3 protein is CASSQGGTVGEQYF. CDR3 in DNA: TGTGCCAGCAGCCAAGGGGGGACAGTGGGCGAGCAGTACTTC.

The chain employs TRBV5-4 and TRBJ2-5, with TRBD1 matching over 8 bases. The CDR3 totals 14 residues. Per germline, CDR1 SGHNT and CDR2 YYREEE (reference sequence). V lost 3 bases to trimming and J lost 5 bases; unmatched junction nucleotides: 6. CDR3 in amino acids: CASSSQGAGETQYF. DNA for the CDR3: TGTGCCAGCAGCTCGCAGGGGGCGGGGGAGACCCAGTACTTC.

This clone was detected only a few times. J is TRBJ2-5 and V is TRBV6-6; D remains ambiguous. The germline V gene has CDR1 MNHNY and CDR2 SVGAGI (reference sequence). The CDR3 is made up of 11 amino acids. V lost 7 bases, J lost 5 bases, and 8 bases lay in between. The CDR3 spells CASTNEETQYF. DNA of the CDR3: TGTGCCAGCACAAACGAGGAGACCCAGTACTTC.

The chain carries TRBV10-1 and TRBJ2-2; 9 bases fit TRBD2. The CDR3 sequence is 17 residues long. Germline-derived CDR1 and CDR2 are WNHNN and SYGVQD (reference sequence). V gave up 0 bases and J gave up 3 bases; unmatched junction bases: 5. The CDR3 DNA sequence: TGCGCCAGCAGTGAGTCTAGCGGGGGCCTTTACACCGGGGAGCTGTTTTTT. Its protein is CASSESSGGLYTGELFF.